A single sample gave rise to the 20 T cell receptor beta chains below, sequenced in a study of response to subunit inactivated influenza vaccine. TCRdb independently ran MiXCR on the RT-PCR reads; one entry per CDR3 protein. The data show 650,000 to 800,000 distinct CDR3 sequences, about 18% seen once. The sequences come from PBMCs from blood, collected 4 to 6 days after vaccination. The origin of the receptors is a middle-aged man who received an inactivated influenza vaccine.

This clonotype was counted between two and nine times. J is TRBJ1-2 and V is TRBV10-3; D is unresolved. The CDR3 is made up of 11 amino acids. The germline V gene has CDR1 ENHRY and CDR2 SYGVKD. Trimming cost V 6 bases and J 4 bases, with 6 bases left between them. Here the CDR3 reads CAIRTAYGYTF. DNA for the CDR3: TGTGCCATCAGGACGGCCTATGGCTACACCTTC.

The chain recombines TRBV4-1 with TRBJ2-1; TRBD1 might be the D (5 bases). The CDR3 is made up of 17 amino acids. The germline V gene has CDR1 MGHRA and CDR2 YSYEKL. The V end was cut by 4 bases, the J end by 7 bases, with 23 bases between. CDR3 residues: CASSLVSEGVQRNEQFF. CDR3 bases: TGCGCCAGCAGCCTAGTAAGTGAAGGGGTTCAGAGGAATGAGCAGTTCTTC.

This clonotype was observed a handful of times. The genes are TRBV29-1 and TRBJ2-3; no firm D call. Trimming cost V 1 base and J 4 bases, with 6 bases left between them. The V gene's germline CDR1 is SQVTM and CDR2 ANQGSEA. This CDR3 spans 12 amino acids. The CDR3 region has the DNA TGCAGCGTTGAAGCTCCCCCAGATACGCAGTATTTT. It is translated as CSVEAPPDTQYF.

This clonotype appeared a few times. V and J are TRBV24-1 and TRBJ2-2, with D perhaps TRBD2 (6 bases). CDR3 size: 16 residues. The germline CDR1 and CDR2 sequences are KGHDR and SFDVKD. V dropped 3 bases and J dropped 0 bases, with 10 bases sitting between them. Here the CDR3 reads CATSDPGLPNTGELFF. CDR3 DNA sequence: TGTGCCACCAGTGATCCGGGACTTCCGAACACCGGGGAGCTGTTTTTT.

The chain employs TRBV7-9 and TRBJ2-3; a possible D gene is TRBD2 (6 bases). Germline CDR1 is SEHNR and CDR2 is FQNEAQ (reference sequence). This CDR3 is 13 amino acids long. The V end lost 5 bases, the J end lost 5 bases, and 11 bases lay between the germline ends. In DNA, the CDR3 is TGTGCCAGCAGCAAACCGGGAGAAGATACGCAGTATTTT. Its protein product is CASSKPGEDTQYF.

The chain employs TRBV9 and TRBJ2-3; possible D gene TRBD1, 6 bases. Trimming took 2 bases from V and 1 from J, leaving 14 bases between them. The CDR3 length is 16 residues. Germline V gene sequence: CDR1 SGDLS, CDR2 YYNGEE. The CDR3 nucleotides read TGTGCCAGCAGCGTCCTACAGGGAGTAGGCACAGATACGCAGTATTTT. Translation gives CASSVLQGVGTDTQYF. The variable domain in full, with the rest retrieved from reference TRBV9 and TRBJ2-3, is DSGVTQTPKHLITATGQRVTLRCSPRSGDLSVYWYQQSLDQGLQFLIQYYNGEERAKGNILERFSAQQFPDLHSELNLSSLELGDSALYFCASSVLQGVGTDTQYFGPGTRLTVL.

There are a few counts of this clonotype. The genes are TRBV9 and TRBJ2-1; 7 bases match TRBD2. The length of the CDR3 is 15 residues. V lost 0 bases, J lost 7 bases, and 7 bases stayed unmatched. CDR1 and CDR2 from the germline V gene are SGDLS and YYNGEE. CDR3 loop: CASSVAAGVRNEQFF. CDR3 bases: TGTGCCAGCAGCGTAGCGGCGGGAGTACGGAATGAGCAGTTCTTC.

This chain connects TRBV24-1 to TRBJ2-2, with 7 bases lining up with TRBD1. Germline loops: CDR1 KGHDR, CDR2 SFDVKD. V gave up 9 bases and J gave up 4 bases; unmatched junction bases: 7. CDR3 size: 14 residues. CDR3 DNA sequence: TGTGCCACCTCACGACAGGGTACCACCGGGGAGCTGTTTTTT. It is translated as CATSRQGTTGELFF.

In this sample, this clonotype turned up a few times. In DNA, the CDR3 is TGCGCCAGCAGCCAAGTACCAGTAGGAAACACCATATATTTT. Residues: CASSQVPVGNTIYF. The rearrangement joins TRBV4-3 to TRBJ1-3; D is undetermined. This CDR3 has 14 amino acids. CDR1 is LGHNA and CDR2 is YSLEER in the germline V gene. Trimming pared 1 base from V and 4 bases from J, leaving 8 bases between.

The chain recombines TRBV9 with TRBJ2-5; perhaps D is TRBD1 or TRBD2 (5 bases each). CDR1 SGDLS and CDR2 YYNGEE come from the germline V gene. V was trimmed by 0 bases and J by 5 bases, leaving 14 bases between them. This CDR3 has 15 residues. For the CDR3, the DNA is TGTGCCAGCAGCGTAGTGAGGGGTGAGGGGGAGACCCAGTACTTC. Translated: CASSVVRGEGETQYF. The whole variable domain, filled in from reference TRBV9 and TRBJ2-5, reads DSGVTQTPKHLITATGQRVTLRCSPRSGDLSVYWYQQSLDQGLQFLIQYYNGEERAKGNILERFSAQQFPDLHSELNLSSLELGDSALYFCASSVVRGEGETQYFGPGTRLLVL.

This clonotype was observed a few times. The chain joins TRBV20-1 to TRBJ1-2; no clear D. Per germline, CDR1 DFQATT and CDR2 SNEGSKA (reference sequence). The CDR3 is made up of 14 amino acids. V was pared by 3 bases and J by 1 base, with 12 bases between. The CDR3 here is CSASLKQLNYGYTF. The CDR3 nucleotides are TGCAGTGCTAGTTTGAAACAGCTTAACTATGGCTACACCTTC.

This chain uses TRBV4-1 with TRBJ1-1; TRBD1 matches 7 bases. Germline V gene sequence: CDR1 MGHRA, CDR2 YSYEKL. The V and J ends lost 1 base and 1 base, in that order; junction bases with no gene match: 6. CDR3 length: 16 amino acids. CDR3 in DNA: TGCGCCAGCAGCCAAGGAATCGGGACAGCGAACACTGAAGCTTTCTTT. This sequence encodes CASSQGIGTANTEAFF.

Points on this clonotype: One end of the junction fails to match germline, which may point to a read error. This chain links TRBV29-1 with TRBJ2-1; D may correspond to TRBD1 or TRBD2 (6 bases each). Looked up from germline, CDR1 is SQVTM and CDR2 is ANQGSEA. The CDR3 covers 10 residues. In DNA, the CDR3 is TGCAGCGTAGGGGGACTCACCGGCGGCTTC. It yields the protein CSVGGLTGGF.

This clonotype was detected a few times. The gene calls are TRBV7-9 and TRBJ2-3; D gene uncertain. V lost 7 bases and J lost 0, with 14 bases in between. CDR3 length: 15 residues. Germline V gives CDR1 SEHNR, CDR2 FQNEAQ (reference sequence). CDR3 nucleotides: TGTGCCAGCACAGCGCCCAGTCGCAGCACAGATACGCAGTATTTT. This translates into CASTAPSRSTDTQYF.

This clonotype was counted between two and nine times. The V gene is TRBV9, the J gene TRBJ1-2, with no clear D. Germline loops: CDR1 SGDLS, CDR2 YYNGEE. With 0 bases removed from V and 4 bases from J, the gap between germline ends came to 7 bases. This CDR3 has 13 residues. The CDR3 here is CASSVERGYGYTF. The CDR3 coding sequence is TGTGCCAGCAGCGTAGAACGGGGCTATGGCTACACCTTC.

This clonotype was found once. This sequence joins TRBV15 and TRBJ2-1; the match to TRBD2 covers 9 bases. Trimming at V came to 0 bases and at J to 3 bases, leaving 0 bases not matched to a gene. The CDR3 has 15 residues. Per germline, CDR1 LNHNV and CDR2 YYDKDF (reference sequence). The CDR3, as DNA: TGTGCCACCAGCAGAGAACTAGCGGGCTACAATGAGCAGTTCTTC. Residues: CATSRELAGYNEQFF.

In its sample, this clonotype was seen many times. The V call is TRBV7-2, the J call TRBJ2-7; D possibly corresponds to TRBD1 (5 bases). CDR1 is SGHTA and CDR2 is FQGNSA in the germline V gene. The CDR3 covers 15 residues. V was cut by 1 base and J by 3 bases, with 13 bases left in between. The CDR3 region is CASSLVPDSGYEQYF. CDR3 sequence (DNA): TGTGCCAGCAGCTTAGTCCCCGACAGTGGCTACGAGCAGTACTTC.

The chain couples TRBV14 to TRBJ2-7, with D possibly matching TRBD2 (7 bases). Trimming took off 3 bases at V and 5 bases at J, with 17 bases between the two ends. Germline V gene sequence: CDR1 SGHDN, CDR2 FVKESK. There are 15 residues in the CDR3. The DNA for the CDR3 is TGTGCCAGCAGCCATCGCGGGGGCCCGGACCACGAGCAGTACTTC. It codes for CASSHRGGPDHEQYF.

This clonotype was counted only a few times. The rearrangement joins TRBV6-1 to TRBJ2-2; D unresolved. Germline V gene lookup returns CDR1 MNHNS and CDR2 SASEGT. V was clipped by 6 bases and J by 5 bases, with 13 bases between them. CDR3 length: 14 residues. This CDR3 reads CASSLPLGTGELFF. In DNA form, the CDR3 reads TGTGCCAGCAGCCTACCGCTAGGTACCGGGGAGCTGTTTTTT.

This chain links TRBV2 with TRBJ1-5; D is unresolved. Per the germline V gene, CDR1 is SNHLY and CDR2 is FYNNEI. CDR3 length equals 15 residues. The V and J ends lost 3 bases and 5 bases respectively, with 14 bases between them. In DNA, the CDR3 is TGTGCCAGCAGTGAGGACGCCGTCGGTTATCAGCCCCAGCATTTT. Translated: CASSEDAVGYQPQHF.